Following are 20 T cell receptor beta chains from one sample sequenced in a study of blood T cell repertoires in COVID-19. Clones were sequenced by immunoSEQ multiplex PCR, and TCRdb holds only the in-frame ones, with some missing. The repertoire holds more than 85,000 clones, roughly 88% seen once, with around 25% in the top ten. Sequencing was done on a sample of peripheral blood. These receptors were obtained from a man in his fifties or sixties with acute or convalescent COVID-19.

This chain connects TRBV5-1 to TRBJ2-2; TRBD2 matches at 13 bases. Trimming at V came to 4 bases and at J to 4 bases, leaving 4 bases not matched to a gene. The CDR3 has 16 amino acids. The germline V gene has CDR1 SGHRS and CDR2 YFSETQ. The CDR3 bases are TGCGCCAGCAGCCCCGGACTAGCGGGAGTCACCGGGGAGCTGTTTTTT. Amino acids: CASSPGLAGVTGELFF.

The chain has TRBV19 and TRBJ1-6; tentatively, D is TRBD1 (6 bases). Germline V CDR1 and CDR2: LNHDA, SQIVND (reference sequence). V lost 4 bases and J lost 5, with 12 bases in between. This CDR3 spans 15 amino acids. CDR3 DNA: TGTGCCAGTAGTAGTCCGGGACAAGATAATTCACCCCTCCACTTT. It encodes CASSSPGQDNSPLHF.

V and J are TRBV5-1 and TRBJ2-7; a weak D match, TRBD1 (6 bases). There are 17 residues in the CDR3. Trimming left V 2 bases short and J 0 bases short, with 18 bases between. The germline gives CDR1 SGHRS, CDR2 YFSETQ. In DNA form, the CDR3 reads TGCGCCAGCAGCTTTTCCCGATCCGGGACAACCTCCTACGAGCAGTACTTC. This encodes CASSFSRSGTTSYEQYF.

V usage is TRBV12-3 or TRBV12-4 and J usage is TRBJ1-5; D gene uncertain. The V gene lost 6 bases and the J gene lost 9 bases, with 12 bases spanning the gap. The CDR3 loop spans 12 amino acids. The CDR3: CASSLSPGPQHF. The CDR3 nucleotides read TGTGCCAGCAGCCTTTCCCCGGGGCCCCAGCATTTT.

Comment on this clone: One junction end does not reproduce the germline sequence, and a read error may be involved. The J gene is TRBJ2-5, the V gene TRBV7-7; possibly TRBD1 for D (6 bases). The CDR3 runs 15 residues. CDR1 is SSHAT, CDR2 FNYEAQ, per germline (reference sequence). The CDR3 nucleotides are TGTGCTAGCAGCCTGGGATCTGGACAGCGGGAGACCCAGTACTTC. Its translation is CASSLGSGQRETQYF. The whole variable domain, filled in from reference TRBV7-7 and TRBJ2-5, reads GAGVSQSPRYKVTKRGQDVTLRCDPISSHATLYWYQQALGQGPEFLTYFNYEAQPDKSGLPSDRFSAERPEGSISTLTIQRTEQRDSAMYRCASSLGSGQRETQYFGPGTRLLVL.

The V gene is TRBV5-4, the J gene TRBJ1-2; 10 nucleotides line up with TRBD1. CDR1 is SGHNT and CDR2 is YYREEE in the germline V gene (reference sequence). The CDR3 loop spans 15 amino acids. V lost 4 bases and J lost 6; bases outside the gene matches: 9. CDR3 region: CASSADRGLGDGYTF. The CDR3 DNA reads TGTGCCAGCAGCGCCGACAGGGGGCTAGGAGATGGCTACACCTTC. The full variable domain, in which reference TRBV5-4 and TRBJ1-2 provide the parts outside the CDR3, is ETGVTQSPTHLIKTRGQQVTLRCSSQSGHNTVSWYQQALGQGPQFIFQYYREEENGRGNFPPRFSGLQFPNYSSELNVNALELDDSALYLCASSADRGLGDGYTFGSGTRLTVV.

The J gene is TRBJ2-3, the V gene TRBV24-1; 8 bases are a match to TRBD1. V lost 6 bases, J lost 6 bases, and 7 bases stayed unmatched. The CDR3 has 14 residues. Germline CDR1 reads KGHDR; CDR2 reads SFDVKD. The chain's CDR3 is CATSSTGEGDTQYF. The CDR3 nucleotides read TGTGCCACCAGTTCGACAGGGGAAGGGGATACGCAGTATTTT.

The chain has TRBV7-3 and TRBJ2-1; 11 nucleotides agree with TRBD2. This CDR3 contains 15 residues. The V gene end was trimmed by 5 bases and the J gene end by 4 bases; junction bases not matched to a gene: 4. Germline V lookup: CDR1 SGHTA, CDR2 FQGTGA. The CDR3 DNA reads as TGTGCCAGCAGCCCGGGACTAGCGGCTTACAATGAGCAGTTCTTC. Its protein product is CASSPGLAAYNEQFF.

The chain combines TRBV7-2 with TRBJ2-1; 10 nucleotides align to TRBD2. V trimming: 1 base; J trimming: 9 bases; junction bases outside the gene matches: 15. CDR1 and CDR2 from the germline V gene are SGHTA and FQGNSA. The CDR3 runs to 18 residues. The CDR3: CASSLVSRGAGGPFEQFF. The CDR3 DNA sequence: TGTGCCAGCAGCTTAGTGTCGCGGGGAGCGGGGGGGCCATTTGAGCAGTTCTTC.

This clone has a handful of counts. J is TRBJ1-6 and V is TRBV27; a possible D gene is TRBD1 (6 bases). The CDR3 length is 18 residues. Germline CDR1 and CDR2: MNHEY and SMNVEV (reference sequence). V lost 0 bases and J 9 bases, leaving 21 bases between the germline ends. CDR3 residues: CASSLSPGAVVVGSPLHF. The CDR3 nucleotides are TGTGCCAGCAGTTTATCGCCAGGGGCTGTGGTAGTTGGTTCACCCCTCCACTTT.

A few counts support this clone. This chain links TRBV19 with TRBJ1-3; the D gene is possibly TRBD1 (5 bases). V shed 6 bases and J shed 4 bases, with 31 bases lying between them. CDR1 and CDR2 from the germline V gene are LNHDA and SQIVND (reference sequence). The length of the CDR3 is 20 residues. The CDR3 bases are TGTGCCAGTAGCCGCCCAGGGAGGGAAGCGACCCGGCCGGGGGGAAACACCATATATTTT. Translating it yields CASSRPGREATRPGGNTIYF.

This rearrangement joins TRBV2 to TRBJ2-1; 13 nucleotides agree with TRBD2. The CDR3 runs to 15 residues. Unmatched junction bases numbered 4, after V lost 2 bases and J lost 9 bases. The germline V gene has CDR1 SNHLY and CDR2 FYNNEI. CDR3 region: CASSELLAGGTEQFF. The CDR3 coding sequence is TGTGCCAGCAGTGAACTACTAGCGGGGGGGACTGAGCAGTTCTTC.

This clone was recorded only once. V is TRBV9 and J is TRBJ2-5; a weak D match, TRBD2 (6 bases). Looked up from germline, CDR1 is SGDLS and CDR2 is YYNGEE. V shed 6 bases and J shed 1 base, with 16 bases lying between them. This CDR3 comprises 15 residues. CDR3 sequence (DNA): TGTGCCAGCACCCCCGGGGGACGGGGCCAAGAGACCCAGTACTTC. It is translated as CASTPGGRGQETQYF.

The V and J genes are TRBV5-4 and TRBJ2-1, with a tentative D call TRBD2 (5 bases). This CDR3 contains 15 residues. The germline CDR1 and CDR2 sequences are SGHNT and YYREEE (reference sequence). Trimming stripped 4 bases from V and 10 bases from J, with 21 bases between. The CDR3 spells CASSLKAGPTGEQFF. The CDR3 DNA reads as TGTGCCAGCAGCCTCAAGGCAGGACCGACGGGAGAGCAGTTCTTC.

This CDR3 reads CASSGRLAGGHFTDTQYF. CDR3 nucleotides: TGTGCCAGCAGTGGAAGACTAGCGGGGGGGCATTTCACAGATACGCAGTATTTT. V and J are TRBV6-1 and TRBJ2-3; 14 nucleotides line up with TRBD2. Per germline, CDR1 MNHNS and CDR2 SASEGT. After removal of 4 bases from V and 2 bases from J, the junction contained 8 bases not matched to a gene. The CDR3 runs 18 residues.

The chain joins TRBV5-1 to TRBJ2-3; 8 bases line up with TRBD1. V lost 5 bases, J lost 1 base, and 12 bases stayed unmatched. CDR3 size: 17 residues. CDR1 and CDR2 from the germline V gene are SGHRS and YFSETQ. The CDR3 DNA reads as TGCGCCAGCAGTCTCACAGGGGGTGCTTTGGGCACAGATACGCAGTATTTT. This encodes CASSLTGGALGTDTQYF.

This clone was counted once. The gene calls are TRBV6-5 and TRBJ1-6; a weak D match, TRBD1 (6 bases). This CDR3 is built from 14 residues. Trimming took 6 bases from V and 1 from J, leaving 7 bases between them. CDR1 is MNHEY, CDR2 SVGAGI, per germline. CDR3 DNA: TGTGCCAGCAGGCAGGGGTCCTATAATTCACCCCTCCACTTT. It specifies CASRQGSYNSPLHF.

In this sample, this clone turned up once. The chain couples TRBV3-1 (or the pseudogene TRBV3-2) to TRBJ1-4, with a possible D match to TRBD1 (5 bases). Trimming pared 1 base from V and 10 bases from J, leaving 13 bases between. The CDR3 totals 14 residues. CDR1 is LGHDT and CDR2 is YNNKEL in the germline V gene (reference sequence). The CDR3 DNA reads TGTGCCAGCAGCCAAGGCGGGACGGGCGGAAAACTGTTTTTT. Translating it yields CASSQGGTGGKLFF.

In its sample, this clone was seen once. V is TRBV10-2 and J is TRBJ1-6; D may be TRBD1 (6 bases). Deletions cut 10 bases from V and 4 bases from J, with 17 bases between. Germline V gives CDR1 WSHSY, CDR2 SAAADI. The CDR3 is 15 amino acids. CDR3 region: CATTQGQRYNSPLHF. CDR3 nucleotides: TGCGCCACCACCCAGGGACAAAGGTATAATTCACCCCTCCACTTT.

As to this clone: Other DNA sequences in the sample encode the same CDR3. V usage is TRBV28 and J usage is TRBJ1-2; possibly TRBD1 for D (6 bases). V lost 2 bases and J lost 2, with 6 bases in between. CDR1 is MDHEN, CDR2 SYDVKM, per germline. The CDR3 runs to 13 residues. CDR3 amino acids: CASSLGQNYGYTF. The CDR3 coding sequence is TGTGCCAGCAGTTTAGGACAGAACTATGGCTACACCTTC.